This paragraph reports one T cell receptor (beta chain). This record belongs to a study of cytomegalovirus exposure and HLA in healthy donors. The PCR made use of 60 Vbeta and 13 Jbeta primers. Assay: immunoSEQ multiplex PCR; the TCRdb copy retains only in-frame clones and omits some. The sample has approximately 190,000 clones, 75% to 85% seen once. Trimming took off 1 base at V and 3 bases at J, with 8 bases between the two ends. The CDR3 has 14 amino acids. Per germline, CDR1 SGHTA and CDR2 FQGNSA. V and J are TRBV7-2 and TRBJ2-3; D not resolved. Sequences were obtained from PBMCs. The receptor was isolated from a woman aged 18-30 years in good health and CMV-seronegative. CDR3 loop: CASSLVTTTDTQYF. The DNA for the CDR3 is TGTGCCAGCAGCTTAGTTACTACGACAGATACGCAGTATTTT.